Listed below are T cell receptor beta chains from one sample, sequenced in a study of CD8 T cells in ankylosing spondylitis. Each CDR3 protein gets one entry after TCRdb re-called the 5' RACE reads with MiXCR. The sample holds about 300,000 distinct CDR3 sequences, about 20% seen once. Sequenced input: blood, either unsorted or a sorted T cell fraction (not recorded which). Receptor source: a female donor with ankylosing spondylitis or in good health (not recorded which). CDR3s include the opening cysteine and the closing phenylalanine or tryptophan. The D gene is left open where the match is weak. A clone size is listed for some rows: how often the clone was seen (once, few, many), or a class if it is expanded.

TRBV6-1	few	14	TRBJ1-4	NA	TGTGCCAGCAGCCGCTACGGGTCTAATGAAAAACTGTTTTTT	CASSRYGSNEKLFF
TRBV19	few	15	TRBJ1-5	TRBD1	TGTGCCAGTAGTAAGGACAGGGAGAGAGGTCAGCCCCAGCATTTT	CASSKDRERGQPQHF
TRBV6-1	few	15	TRBJ1-5	NA	TGTGCCAGCAGGAGGAAACAGGGTTTTGAACAGCCCCAGCATTTT	CASRRKQGFEQPQHF
TRBV27	few	14	TRBJ1-2	TRBD1	TGTGCCAGCAGTTTGGAACCAGGGGGCAGGGGCTACACCTTC	CASSLEPGGRGYTF
TRBV12-3/TRBV12-4	few	11	TRBJ1-1	TRBD1	TGTGCCAGCAGTTTCGGGGACAGTGCTTTCTTT	CASSFGDSAFF
TRBV7-2	NA	15	TRBJ2-1	NA	TGTGCCAGCTGCACAGGGCAAAGCTCCTACAATGAGCAGTTCTTC	CASCTGQSSYNEQFF
TRBV5-4	NA	14	TRBJ1-2	TRBD1	TGTGCCAGCAGCTTGCAGGGGGTTATCTATGGCTACACCTTC	CASSLQGVIYGYTF
TRBV12-3/TRBV12-4	few	12	TRBJ2-2	NA	TGTGCCAGCAAAAGTAGCTGGAGCGAGCTGTTTTTT	CASKSSWSELFF
TRBV28	few	12	TRBJ2-7	NA	TGTGCCAGCAGAGCCCCCGGGTCTCAGCAGTACTTC	CASRAPGSQQYF
TRBV12-3/TRBV12-4	NA	13	TRBJ2-1	NA	TGTGCCAGCCGAGCGGAGGAATACAATGAGCAGTTCTTC	CASRAEEYNEQFF
TRBV4-3	few	15	TRBJ2-1	NA	TGCGCCAGCAGCCCGACGACTCGTTCCTACAATGAGCAGTTCTTC	CASSPTTRSYNEQFF
TRBV4-3	NA	16	TRBJ2-3	NA	TGCGCCAGCAGCCAGTTGGTACCCCCTGCAGTTGATACGCAGTATTTT	CASSQLVPPAVDTQYF
TRBV12-3/TRBV12-4	NA	13	TRBJ2-2	NA	TGTGCCAGCAGTTTAGCGGCGTACGGGGAGCTGTTTTTT	CASSLAAYGELFF